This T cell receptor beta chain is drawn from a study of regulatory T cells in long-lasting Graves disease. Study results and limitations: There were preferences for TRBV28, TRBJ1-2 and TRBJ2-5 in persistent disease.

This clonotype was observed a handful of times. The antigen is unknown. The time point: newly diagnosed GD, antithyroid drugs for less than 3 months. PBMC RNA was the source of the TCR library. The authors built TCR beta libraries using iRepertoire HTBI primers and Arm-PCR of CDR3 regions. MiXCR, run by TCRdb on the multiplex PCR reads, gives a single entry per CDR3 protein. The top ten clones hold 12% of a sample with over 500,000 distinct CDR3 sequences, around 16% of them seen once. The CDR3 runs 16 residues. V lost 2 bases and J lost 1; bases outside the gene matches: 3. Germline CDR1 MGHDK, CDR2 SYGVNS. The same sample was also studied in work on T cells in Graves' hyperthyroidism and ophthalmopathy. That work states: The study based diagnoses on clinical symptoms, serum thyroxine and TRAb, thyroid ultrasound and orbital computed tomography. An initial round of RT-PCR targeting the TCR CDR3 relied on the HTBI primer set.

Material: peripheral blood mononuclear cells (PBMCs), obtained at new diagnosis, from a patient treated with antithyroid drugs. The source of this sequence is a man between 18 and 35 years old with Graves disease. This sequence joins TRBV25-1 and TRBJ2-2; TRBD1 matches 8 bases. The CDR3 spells CASSENRGMNTGELFF. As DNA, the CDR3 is TGTGCCAGCAGTGAAAACAGGGGGATGAACACCGGGGAGCTGTTTTTT.